What follows are 32 T cell receptor beta chains derived from one specimen sequenced in a study of naive and memory T cell subsets. Two oligonucleotides, mixed equimolar, formed the beta constant-region primer covering TRBC1 and TRBC2. The ligated cDNA underwent four PCR rounds using SP2 and nested alpha and beta constant-region primers. Via MiXCR, TCRdb re-called the UMI-ligation and nested PCR reads, giving one row per CDR3 protein. The sample includes 95,000 to 150,000 distinct CDR3 sequences, 30% to 45% of them seen just once. Input material: central memory CD4+ T cells from blood. The receptors derive from a human donor in good health.

This chain uses TRBV7-9 with TRBJ2-3; TRBD1 matches at 8 bases. Germline V gene sequence: CDR1 SEHNR, CDR2 FQNEAQ (reference sequence). J lost 6 bases, V lost 5 bases, and 10 bases had no gene match. The CDR3 sequence is 15 residues long. DNA for the CDR3: TGTGCCAGCAGCGCTGACAGGGGACTTGGGGATACGCAGTATTTT. Its translation: CASSADRGLGDTQYF.

There are a few counts of this clonotype. The rearrangement joins TRBV5-4 to TRBJ2-2; D perhaps matches TRBD1 (5 bases). The germline CDR1 and CDR2 sequences are SGHNT and YYREEE (reference sequence). The CDR3 loop spans 16 amino acids. V lost 3 bases to trimming and J lost 4 bases, with 16 bases between them. CDR3 residues: CASSSGPKRVTGELFF. For the CDR3, the DNA is TGTGCCAGCAGCTCAGGGCCTAAACGGGTCACCGGGGAGCTGTTTTTT.

This chain links TRBV6-6 with TRBJ2-3; D is uncertain. Trimming stripped 0 bases from V and 9 bases from J, with 10 bases between. The V gene's germline CDR1 is MNHNY and CDR2 SVGAGI (reference sequence). CDR3 length: 13 residues. DNA for the CDR3: TGTGCCAGCAGTTACTCGCAGGATCCGACGCAGTATTTT. It encodes CASSYSQDPTQYF.

The gene calls are TRBV6-4 and TRBJ2-5, with 7 positions matching TRBD2. The germline V gene has CDR1 MRHNA and CDR2 SNTAGT. The CDR3 is 16 amino acids. The J segment lost 4 bases and the V segment lost 3 bases, leaving 11 bases of the junction unmatched. CDR3: CASSEYASGAAETQYF. Written as DNA, the CDR3 is TGTGCCAGCAGTGAATATGCTAGCGGAGCTGCAGAGACCCAGTACTTC.

The J gene is TRBJ2-2, the V gene TRBV19; perhaps TRBD1 as D (6 bases). CDR3 size: 15 residues. The germline V gene encodes CDR1 LNHDA and CDR2 SQIVND (reference sequence). V was trimmed by 4 bases and J by 1 base, leaving 10 bases between them. CDR3 protein: CASSKTGKNTGELFF. CDR3 DNA: TGTGCCAGTAGTAAGACAGGAAAGAACACCGGGGAGCTGTTTTTT.

The gene calls are TRBV19 and TRBJ2-1, with a tentative D call TRBD1 (6 bases). Trimming cost V 6 bases and J 8 bases, with 23 bases left between them. CDR1 LNHDA and CDR2 SQIVND come from the germline V gene (reference sequence). This CDR3 region has 16 residues. The CDR3 DNA reads as TGTGCCAGTAGGGCTAGGGGCCGACGAGGGGGTCATGAGCAGTTCTTC. Its protein product is CASRARGRRGGHEQFF.

This chain joins TRBV5-1 and TRBJ2-3; D may correspond to TRBD1 or TRBD2 (5 bases each). The CDR3 sequence is 17 residues long. Germline V gives CDR1 SGHRS, CDR2 YFSETQ. V was trimmed by 0 bases and J by 4 bases, leaving 18 bases between them. This CDR3 reads CASSLEGSARGADTQYF. DNA of the CDR3: TGCGCCAGCAGCTTGGAGGGTAGCGCCAGAGGGGCAGATACGCAGTATTTT.

There are a few counts of this clonotype. CDR3 loop: CASTITVATEAFF. CDR3 DNA sequence: TGTGCCAGCACCATCACAGTGGCTACGGAAGCTTTCTTT. V and J are TRBV6-6 and TRBJ1-1; D ambiguous. From germline, CDR1 is MNHNY and CDR2 SVGAGI (reference sequence). V lost 7 bases and J lost 8, with 17 bases in between. The CDR3 length is 13 residues.

This clonotype has only a few counts. The rearrangement links TRBV30 to TRBJ2-5; D unclear. Per the germline V gene, CDR1 is GTSNPN and CDR2 is SVGIG (reference sequence). The CDR3 covers 11 residues. Between the trimmed V and J ends, which lost 3 bases and 1 base, there was a span of 3 bases. CDR3 loop: CAWRRQETQYF. The CDR3 region has the DNA TGTGCCTGGAGGCGCCAAGAGACCCAGTACTTC. Full variable domain (missing parts from reference TRBV30 and TRBJ2-5): SQTIHQWPATLVQPVGSPLSLECTVEGTSNPNLYWYRQAAGRGLQLLFYSVGIGQISSEVPQNLSASRPQDRQFILSSKKLLLSDSGFYLCAWRRQETQYFGPGTRLLVL.

This rearrangement joins TRBV10-2 to TRBJ2-2; the match to TRBD2 covers 10 bases. Germline CDR1 and CDR2: WSHSY and SAAADI. This CDR3 spans 15 amino acids. V trimming: 4 bases; J trimming: 4 bases; junction bases outside the gene matches: 3. Here the CDR3 DNA reads TGCGCCAGCAGTGTGACTAGCGGGCTCACCGGGGAGCTGTTTTTT. Residues: CASSVTSGLTGELFF.

The chain is built from TRBV10-3 and TRBJ1-5; the D is unclear. There are 13 residues in the CDR3. Germline V CDR1 and CDR2: ENHRY, SYGVKD. The V and J ends lost 2 bases and 0 bases respectively, with 2 bases between them. The CDR3: CAISEVSNQPQHF. The CDR3, as DNA: TGTGCCATCAGTGAGGTTAGCAATCAGCCCCAGCATTTT.

V gene TRBV2 combines with J gene TRBJ2-3; D may be TRBD2 (6 bases). Trimming pared 7 bases from V and 4 bases from J, leaving 15 bases between. Per germline, CDR1 SNHLY and CDR2 FYNNEI. The CDR3 is made up of 14 amino acids. CDR3 loop: CASTPTSRADTQYF. The CDR3 bases are TGTGCCAGCACCCCGACTAGTAGGGCAGATACGCAGTATTTT.

The chain links TRBV29-1 to TRBJ1-2; TRBD1 is a possible D gene (6 bases). Per the germline V gene, CDR1 is SQVTM and CDR2 is ANQGSEA. The length of the CDR3 is 13 residues. V was shortened by 7 bases and J by 1 base, with 13 bases between the two germline ends. CDR3: CSDRDTSNYGYTF. Here the CDR3 DNA reads TGCAGCGACCGGGACACCAGTAACTATGGCTACACCTTC.

This clonotype occurred a few times. This sequence joins TRBV28 and TRBJ2-7; 8 nucleotides align to TRBD1. Germline-derived CDR1 and CDR2 are MDHEN and SYDVKM. V lost 2 bases to trimming and J lost 2 bases; unmatched junction nucleotides: 8. This CDR3 has 16 amino acids. The CDR3 loop is CASSLVRKQGAYEQYF. CDR3 nucleotide sequence: TGTGCCAGCAGTTTAGTACGTAAACAGGGGGCCTACGAGCAGTACTTC.

The chain has TRBV5-1 and TRBJ2-2; weak D call: TRBD2 (5 bases). With 3 bases removed from V and 1 base from J, the gap between germline ends came to 7 bases. The CDR3 has 14 amino acids. Per the germline V gene, CDR1 is SGHRS and CDR2 is YFSETQ. CDR3 amino acids: CASSSGLNTGELFF. In DNA, the CDR3 is TGCGCCAGCAGCTCAGGACTGAACACCGGGGAGCTGTTTTTT. Full variable domain (remainder filled in from reference TRBV5-1 and TRBJ2-2): KAGVTQTPRYLIKTRGQQVTLSCSPISGHRSVSWYQQTPGQGLQFLFEYFSETQRNKGNFPGRFSGRQFSNSRSEMNVSTLELGDSALYLCASSSGLNTGELFFGEGSRLTVL.

The genes are TRBV7-8 and TRBJ2-3; 9 bases agree with TRBD1. Germline CDR1 SGHVS, CDR2 FQNEAQ. The J segment lost 5 bases and the V segment lost 2 bases, leaving 8 bases of the junction unmatched. This CDR3 region has 16 residues. The CDR3: CASSLWLGGQGDTQYF. CDR3 nucleotide sequence: TGTGCCAGCAGCTTATGGTTAGGGGGACAGGGAGATACGCAGTATTTT.

This clonotype was seen many times. The chain recombines TRBV12-3 or TRBV12-4 with TRBJ2-3; D might be TRBD2 (5 bases). This CDR3 comprises 15 residues. V was pared by 9 bases and J by 5 bases, with 21 bases between. CDR3: CASTTLEKVQDTQYF. The CDR3 DNA is TGTGCCAGTACTACACTAGAGAAGGTACAAGATACGCAGTATTTT.

Only a few counts were recorded for this clonotype. This sequence joins TRBV30 and TRBJ1-5; D is ambiguous. This CDR3 has 18 residues. V was shortened by 2 bases and J by 0 bases, with 20 bases between the two germline ends. CDR1 is GTSNPN and CDR2 is SVGIG in the germline V gene (reference sequence). In DNA, the CDR3 is TGTGCCTGGAGTTCCGGCCGCGACTGGGCCTATAGCAATCAGCCCCAGCATTTT. Translating gives CAWSSGRDWAYSNQPQHF.

The gene calls are TRBV11-1 and TRBJ1-1; D is perhaps TRBD1 (5 bases). Trimming left V 3 bases short and J 5 bases short, with 13 bases between. CDR1 is SGHAT and CDR2 is FQDESV in the germline V gene (reference sequence). CDR3 length equals 14 residues. CDR3 amino acids: CASSFKKGKTEAFF. The CDR3 region has the DNA TGTGCCAGCAGCTTTAAGAAGGGGAAGACTGAAGCTTTCTTT.

This clonotype was counted between two and nine times. V and J are TRBV2 and TRBJ2-7; 13 nucleotides line up with TRBD2. Germline lookup yields CDR1 SNHLY and CDR2 FYNNEI. CDR3 length: 16 amino acids. V trimming: 3 bases; J trimming: 1 base; junction bases outside the gene matches: 3. This CDR3 is CASSDTGLAGSYEQYF. The CDR3 DNA sequence: TGTGCCAGCAGTGATACGGGACTAGCGGGATCCTACGAGCAGTACTTC.

The chain recombines TRBV3-1 with TRBJ1-5, with TRBD1 as a possible D gene (6 bases). The CDR3 runs to 15 residues. Per germline, CDR1 LGHDT and CDR2 YNNKEL (reference sequence). V was pared by 4 bases and J by 0 bases, with 10 bases between. In DNA form, the CDR3 reads TGTGCCAGCAGCCGCAGGGGTGATAGCAATCAGCCCCAGCATTTT. It encodes CASSRRGDSNQPQHF.

This chain links TRBV27 with TRBJ1-2; D possibly corresponds to TRBD1 (5 bases). Trimming pared 2 bases from V and 2 bases from J, leaving 12 bases between. Germline values: CDR1 MNHEY, CDR2 SMNVEV (reference sequence). There are 15 residues in the CDR3. The CDR3 nucleotides are TGTGCCAGCAGTTTAAAGGGATGGGGGAACTATGGCTACACCTTC. It specifies CASSLKGWGNYGYTF.

CDR3 residues: CASSSQGLDYNEQFF. The CDR3, as DNA: TGTGCCAGTAGTAGCCAGGGTTTGGACTACAATGAGCAGTTCTTC. The rearrangement joins TRBV19 to TRBJ2-1; a possible D gene is TRBD1 (5 bases). The CDR3 sequence is 15 residues long. Trimming shortened V by 4 bases and J by 3 bases, and 13 bases separated the two germline ends. Germline V gene data show CDR1 as LNHDA and CDR2 as SQIVND (reference sequence).

This clonotype turned up a few times. The chain recombines TRBV7-2 with TRBJ1-5; TRBD1 might be the D (5 bases). CDR1 and CDR2 from the germline V gene are SGHTA and FQGNSA. The germline V and J ends were trimmed by 5 bases and 4 bases, with 12 bases remaining between them. The CDR3 is 14 residues long. CDR3 nucleotides: TGTGCCAGCAGCCAATCCGGGGGTAATCAGCCCCAGCATTTT. Translated: CASSQSGGNQPQHF.

This clonotype was found many times. The chain recombines TRBV20-1 with TRBJ2-5, with 15 bases aligning to TRBD2. The CDR3 spans 16 residues. Losses at the gene ends were 6 bases for V and 3 bases for J; bases not matched to a gene: 8. CDR1 and CDR2 (germline): DFQATT, SNEGSKA (reference sequence). The CDR3 coding sequence is TGCAGTGCCAAGGGACTAGCGGGAGGATGGGAAGAGACCCAGTACTTC. Protein: CSAKGLAGGWEETQYF.

This clonotype was detected a few times. V is TRBV5-1 and J is TRBJ2-1, with 9 bases identical to TRBD1. The V gene's germline CDR1 is SGHRS and CDR2 YFSETQ. CDR3 size: 15 residues. With 0 bases clipped from V and 7 bases from J, the junction kept 5 bases outside the gene matches. CDR3 bases: TGCGCCAGCAGCTTGGTGGGGACAGGGAGAAATGAGCAGTTCTTC. Its translation: CASSLVGTGRNEQFF.

The chain recombines TRBV6-1 with TRBJ1-6; D is unresolved. Germline V lookup: CDR1 MNHNS, CDR2 SASEGT. Between the trimmed V and J ends, which lost 1 base and 14 bases, there was a span of 12 bases. The length of the CDR3 is 13 residues. The CDR3 DNA reads TGTGCCAGCAGTGAAGTTGCCCAGTTAGCCCTCCACTTT. It encodes CASSEVAQLALHF.

This clonotype has more than one count but fewer than ten. The chain links TRBV20-1 to TRBJ2-7; D gene ambiguous. The germline V gene has CDR1 DFQATT and CDR2 SNEGSKA (reference sequence). The CDR3 sequence is 15 residues long. Trimming cost V 0 bases and J 2 bases, with 14 bases left between them. This CDR3 is CSARDPGTTTYEQYF. For the CDR3, the DNA is TGCAGTGCTAGAGATCCTGGAACCACGACCTACGAGCAGTACTTC.

The genes are TRBV5-1 and TRBJ1-5, with 8 nucleotides matching TRBD1. Germline V lookup: CDR1 SGHRS, CDR2 YFSETQ. The CDR3 spans 16 residues. V shed 3 bases, J shed 4 bases, and the junction held 9 bases outside the gene matches. DNA of the CDR3: TGCGCCAGCAGCTCCGGACAGGGTGGAGGTAATCAGCCCCAGCATTTT. Translation: CASSSGQGGGNQPQHF.

This clonotype was counted between two and nine times. This chain links TRBV6-5 with TRBJ2-7, with 10 bases aligning to TRBD2. Trimming at V came to 11 bases and at J to 6 bases, leaving 19 bases not matched to a gene. This CDR3 region has 16 residues. CDR1 and CDR2 from the germline V gene are MNHEY and SVGAGI. CDR3 loop: CASTPSASGSLGEQYF. CDR3 nucleotides: TGTGCCTCCACCCCCTCGGCTAGCGGGAGTTTAGGCGAGCAGTACTTC.

Only one count was recorded for this clonotype. The chain recombines TRBV28 with TRBJ1-2; 9 bases match TRBD1. Germline V gene sequence: CDR1 MDHEN, CDR2 SYDVKM. Unmatched junction bases numbered 10, after V lost 5 bases and J lost 6 bases. This CDR3 region has 15 residues. The DNA of the CDR3 is TGTGCCAGCAGTCCGCCGGGACAGGGTCGGGATGGCTACACCTTC. The encoded protein is CASSPPGQGRDGYTF.

The rearrangement joins TRBV27 to TRBJ2-1; no firm D call. V dropped 3 bases and J dropped 0 bases, with 6 bases sitting between them. The CDR3 loop spans 14 amino acids. Germline V lookup: CDR1 MNHEY, CDR2 SMNVEV (reference sequence). The CDR3: CASSFLSSYNEQFF. The CDR3 bases are TGTGCCAGCAGTTTCTTGAGCTCCTACAATGAGCAGTTCTTC.